This T cell receptor beta chain was sequenced for a study of blood T cells in healthy people across ages. Notes on the study in general: Investigators viewed diversity estimates from one million T cells as underestimates, the study reported.

All donors came from Russia, were Caucasian and healthy, and spanned ages about 6 to 90. Per sample, no less than 6 micrograms of total RNA were extracted. As concerns this clonotype: Its target is unknown.

A second PCR, run for about 6 to 11 cycles, used a sample-barcoded 5' primer plus a J-beta primer mix. Each CDR3 protein is one row after TCRdb ran MiXCR on the 5' RACE reads. The sample lists approximately 800,000 distinct CDR3 sequences; about 56% were seen once. This receptor was identified in a man between 40 and 49 years old in good health. Specimen: blood.

In DNA form, the CDR3 reads TGTGCCAGCAGCTTCCGGACTAGCGAGAGCAATGAGCAGTTCTTC. Amino acids: CASSFRTSESNEQFF. The chain carries TRBV5-6 and TRBJ2-1; the match to TRBD2 covers 9 bases. Germline-derived CDR1 and CDR2 are SGHDT and YYEEEE. The CDR3 contains 15 residues. With 2 bases clipped from V and 6 bases from J, the junction kept 6 bases outside the gene matches.